This T cell receptor (beta chain) was identified in a study of CD8 T cells in ankylosing spondylitis. TCRdb processed the 5' RACE reads anew with MiXCR; each CDR3 protein has one entry. The sample holds about 27,000 distinct CDR3 sequences; over 6.5% are singletons and the top ten take approximately 29%. The sample holds a few counts of this clonotype. Its antigen is currently unknown. The CDR3 covers 15 residues. Germline V gene sequence: CDR1 KGHSH, CDR2 LQKENI. Trimming stripped 3 bases from V and 1 base from J, with 12 bases between. Notes on the study in general: Blood from ankylosing spondylitis patients appeared to carry a characteristic eight-variant TCR beta motif. Clones tied to disease were said to be significantly enriched in matched ankylosing spondylitis synovial fluid.

Input material: blood. The chain employs TRBV18 and TRBJ1-1; D is unresolved. The source of this sequence is a male donor with ankylosing spondylitis or in good health (not recorded which). CDR3 residues: CASSPETKSNTEAFF. CDR3 DNA: TGTGCCAGCTCACCGGAGACAAAATCGAACACTGAAGCTTTCTTT. Variable domain in full (rest from reference TRBV18 and TRBJ1-1): NAGVMQNPRHLVRRRGQEARLRCSPMKGHSHVYWYRQLPEEGLKFMVYLQKENIIDESGMPKERFSAEFPKEGPSILRIQQVVRGDSAAYFCASSPETKSNTEAFFGQGTRLTVV.